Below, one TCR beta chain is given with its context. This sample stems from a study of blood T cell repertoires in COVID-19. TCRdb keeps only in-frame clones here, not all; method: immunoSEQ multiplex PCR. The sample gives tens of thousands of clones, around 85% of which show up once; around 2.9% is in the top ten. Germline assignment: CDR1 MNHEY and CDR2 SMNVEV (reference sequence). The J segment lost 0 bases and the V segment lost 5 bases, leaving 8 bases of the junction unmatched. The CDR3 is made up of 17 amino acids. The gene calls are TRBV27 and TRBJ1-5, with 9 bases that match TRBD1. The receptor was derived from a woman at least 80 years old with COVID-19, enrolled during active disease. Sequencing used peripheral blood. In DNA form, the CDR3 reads TGTGCCAGCAGTCCCGGGACAGGGCTTCCTAGCAATCAGCCCCAGCATTTT. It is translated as CASSPGTGLPSNQPQHF.